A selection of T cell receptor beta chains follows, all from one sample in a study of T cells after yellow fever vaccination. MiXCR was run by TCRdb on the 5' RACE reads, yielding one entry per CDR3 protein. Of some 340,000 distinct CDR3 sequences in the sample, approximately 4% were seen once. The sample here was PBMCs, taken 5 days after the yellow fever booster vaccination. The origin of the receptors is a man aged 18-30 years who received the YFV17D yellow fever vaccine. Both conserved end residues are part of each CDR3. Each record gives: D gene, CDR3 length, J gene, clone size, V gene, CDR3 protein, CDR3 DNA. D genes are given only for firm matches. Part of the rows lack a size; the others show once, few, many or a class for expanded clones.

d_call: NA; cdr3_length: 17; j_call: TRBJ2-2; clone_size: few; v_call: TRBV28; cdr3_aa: CASSLRGQISLGGELFF; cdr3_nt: TGTGCCAGCAGTTTACGAGGCCAGATATCCCTCGGCGGGGAGCTGTTTTTT
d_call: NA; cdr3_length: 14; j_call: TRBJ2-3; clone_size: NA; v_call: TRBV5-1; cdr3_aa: CASSFIPPRDTQYF; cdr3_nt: TGCGCCAGCAGCTTTATCCCGCCCAGAGATACGCAGTATTTT
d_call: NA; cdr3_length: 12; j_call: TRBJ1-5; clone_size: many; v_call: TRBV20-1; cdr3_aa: CSARGSNQPQHF; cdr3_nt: TGCAGTGCTAGAGGTAGCAATCAGCCCCAGCATTTT
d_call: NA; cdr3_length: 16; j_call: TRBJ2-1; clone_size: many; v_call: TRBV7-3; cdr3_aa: CASSLSTAVPYNEQFF; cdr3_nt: TGTGCCAGCAGCTTGTCAACGGCGGTTCCCTACAATGAGCAGTTCTTC
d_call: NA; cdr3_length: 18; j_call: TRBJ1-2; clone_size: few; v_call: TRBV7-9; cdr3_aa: CASSWNAGTTVRVSGYTF; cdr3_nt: TGTGCCAGCAGCTGGAATGCCGGGACAACTGTTAGAGTGAGTGGCTACACCTTC
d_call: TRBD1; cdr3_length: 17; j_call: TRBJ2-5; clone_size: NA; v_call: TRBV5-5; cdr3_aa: CASSWVSGTGAGETQYF; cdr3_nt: TGTGCCAGCAGCTGGGTCTCCGGGACAGGGGCGGGGGAGACCCAGTACTTC
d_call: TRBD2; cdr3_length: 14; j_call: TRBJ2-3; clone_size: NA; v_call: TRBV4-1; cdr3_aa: CASRSSGGPDTQYF; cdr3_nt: TGCGCCAGCAGGTCTAGCGGGGGTCCAGATACGCAGTATTTT
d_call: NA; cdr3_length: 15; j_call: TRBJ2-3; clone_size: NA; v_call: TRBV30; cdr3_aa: CAWGGQGLVSDTQYF; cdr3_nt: TGTGCCTGGGGGGGGCAGGGGCTAGTATCAGATACGCAGTATTTT
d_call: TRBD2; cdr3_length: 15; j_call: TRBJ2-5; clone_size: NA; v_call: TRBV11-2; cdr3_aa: CASSFELAAQETQYF; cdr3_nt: TGTGCCAGCAGCTTTGAACTAGCGGCCCAAGAGACCCAGTACTTC
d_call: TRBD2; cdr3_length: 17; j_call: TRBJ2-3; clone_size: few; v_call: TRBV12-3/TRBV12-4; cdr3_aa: CASSAPPSGGDTDTQYF; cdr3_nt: TGTGCCAGCAGTGCACCCCCTAGCGGGGGGGACACAGATACGCAGTATTTT
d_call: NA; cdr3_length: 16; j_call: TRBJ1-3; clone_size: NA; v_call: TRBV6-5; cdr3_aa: CASSYSIRGFGNTIYF; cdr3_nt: TGTGCCAGCAGTTACTCGATACGCGGTTTTGGAAACACCATATATTTT
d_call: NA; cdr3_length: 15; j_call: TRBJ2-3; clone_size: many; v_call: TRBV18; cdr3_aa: CASSPPRGGADTQYF; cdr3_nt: TGTGCCAGCTCACCCCCACGGGGCGGAGCAGATACGCAGTATTTT
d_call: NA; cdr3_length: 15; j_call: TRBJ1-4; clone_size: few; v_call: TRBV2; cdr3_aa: CASSGSVGRNEKLFF; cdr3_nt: TGTGCCAGCAGTGGTTCTGTGGGCCGGAACGAAAAACTGTTTTTT
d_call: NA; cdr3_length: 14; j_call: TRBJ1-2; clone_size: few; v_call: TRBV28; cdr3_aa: CASRTTGNNYGYTF; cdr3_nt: TGTGCCAGCAGAACGACAGGAAATAACTATGGCTACACCTTC
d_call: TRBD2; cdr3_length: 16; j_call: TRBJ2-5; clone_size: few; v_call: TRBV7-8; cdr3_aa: CASSFLAGGSQETQYF; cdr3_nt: TGTGCCAGCAGCTTTCTTGCGGGGGGGTCCCAAGAGACCCAGTACTTC
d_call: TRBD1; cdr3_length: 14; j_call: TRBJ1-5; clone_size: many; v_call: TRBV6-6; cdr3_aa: CASSYTDRAQPQHF; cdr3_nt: TGTGCCAGCAGTTATACGGACAGGGCTCAGCCCCAGCATTTT
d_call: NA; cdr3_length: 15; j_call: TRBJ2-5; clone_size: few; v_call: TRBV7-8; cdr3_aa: CASSLGGDPRETQYF; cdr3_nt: TGTGCCAGCAGCTTAGGTGGAGACCCGAGGGAGACCCAGTACTTC
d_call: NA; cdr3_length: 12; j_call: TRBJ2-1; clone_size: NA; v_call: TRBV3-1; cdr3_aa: CASSPFEGEQFF; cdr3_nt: TGTGCCAGCAGCCCATTTGAGGGGGAGCAGTTCTTC
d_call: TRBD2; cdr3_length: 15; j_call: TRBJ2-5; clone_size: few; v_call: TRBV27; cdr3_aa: CARIRAGGAQETQYF; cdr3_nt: TGTGCCAGGATTAGAGCGGGGGGAGCCCAAGAGACCCAGTACTTC
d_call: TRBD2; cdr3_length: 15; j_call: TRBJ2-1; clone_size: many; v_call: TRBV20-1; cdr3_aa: CSAPLAGIDYNEQFF; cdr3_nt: TGCAGTGCTCCGTTAGCGGGCATAGACTACAATGAGCAGTTCTTC
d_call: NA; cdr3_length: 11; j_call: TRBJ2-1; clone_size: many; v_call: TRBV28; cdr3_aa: CASSLYYEQFF; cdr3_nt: TGTGCCAGCAGTTTATACTATGAGCAGTTCTTC
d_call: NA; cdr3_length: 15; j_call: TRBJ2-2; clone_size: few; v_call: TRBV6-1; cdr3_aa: CASSAQVLNTGELFF; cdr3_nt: TGTGCCAGCAGTGCACAGGTTCTTAACACCGGGGAGCTGTTTTTT
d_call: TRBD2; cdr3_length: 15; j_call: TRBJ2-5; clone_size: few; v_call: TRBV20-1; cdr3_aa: CSAILAGRAQETQYF; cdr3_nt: TGCAGTGCTATACTAGCGGGGAGAGCTCAAGAGACCCAGTACTTC
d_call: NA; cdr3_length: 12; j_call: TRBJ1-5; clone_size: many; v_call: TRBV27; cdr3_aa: CASTGYNQPQHF; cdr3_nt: TGTGCCAGCACGGGCTACAATCAGCCCCAGCATTTT
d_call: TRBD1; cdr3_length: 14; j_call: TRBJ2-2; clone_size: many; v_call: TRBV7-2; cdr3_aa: CASSQDRAAGELFF; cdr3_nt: TGTGCCAGCAGCCAGGACAGGGCGGCCGGGGAGCTGTTTTTT
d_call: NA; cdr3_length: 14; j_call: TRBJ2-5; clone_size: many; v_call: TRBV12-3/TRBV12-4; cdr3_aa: CASRDRTGEETQYF; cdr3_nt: TGTGCCAGCAGGGATAGGACGGGAGAAGAGACCCAGTACTTC
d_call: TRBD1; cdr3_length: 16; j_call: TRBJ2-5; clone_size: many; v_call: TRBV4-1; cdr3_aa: CASSQVPPGTEETQYF; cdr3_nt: TGCGCCAGCAGCCAAGTCCCTCCCGGGACAGAAGAGACCCAGTACTTC
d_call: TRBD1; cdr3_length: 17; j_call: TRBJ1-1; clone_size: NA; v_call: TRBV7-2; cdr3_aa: CASSFPGQGPPNTEAFF; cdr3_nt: TGTGCCAGCAGCTTTCCGGGACAGGGTCCACCCAACACTGAAGCTTTCTTT
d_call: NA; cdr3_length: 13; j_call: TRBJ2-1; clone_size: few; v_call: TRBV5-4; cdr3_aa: CASSLEVLHEQFF; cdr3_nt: TGTGCCAGCAGCTTGGAGGTACTCCATGAGCAGTTCTTC
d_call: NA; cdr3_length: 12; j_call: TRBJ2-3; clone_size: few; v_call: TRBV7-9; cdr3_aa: CASSFSRHTQYF; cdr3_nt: TGTGCCAGCAGCTTTTCCCGCCATACGCAGTATTTT
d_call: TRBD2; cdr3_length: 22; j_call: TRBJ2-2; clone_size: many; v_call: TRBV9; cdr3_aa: CASSALSPGLAGGPQDTGELFF; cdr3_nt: TGTGCCAGCAGCGCCTTATCACCGGGACTAGCGGGGGGGCCACAGGACACCGGGGAGCTGTTTTTT
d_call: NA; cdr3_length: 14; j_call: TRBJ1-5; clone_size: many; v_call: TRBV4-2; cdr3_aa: CASSHRDSNQPQHF; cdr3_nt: TGTGCCAGCAGCCATCGGGACAGCAATCAGCCCCAGCATTTT
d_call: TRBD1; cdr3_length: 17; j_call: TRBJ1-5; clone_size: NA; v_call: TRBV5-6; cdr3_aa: CASSFPGQGAHHQPQHF; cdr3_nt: TGTGCCAGCAGCTTTCCGGGACAGGGGGCCCACCATCAGCCCCAGCATTTT
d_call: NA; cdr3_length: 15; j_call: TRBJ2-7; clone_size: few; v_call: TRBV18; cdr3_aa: CASSRDSGSSYEQYF; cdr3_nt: TGTGCCAGCTCACGTGACAGTGGATCGTCCTACGAGCAGTACTTC
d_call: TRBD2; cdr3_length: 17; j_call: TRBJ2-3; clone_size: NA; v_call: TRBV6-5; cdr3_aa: CASSKPGLAGGSDTQYF; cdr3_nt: TGTGCCAGCAGTAAACCGGGACTAGCGGGGGGCTCGGATACGCAGTATTTT
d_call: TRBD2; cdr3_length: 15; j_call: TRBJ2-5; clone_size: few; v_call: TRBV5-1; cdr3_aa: CASSLGSSGQETQYF; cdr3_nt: TGCGCCAGCAGCTTGGGGTCTAGCGGCCAAGAGACCCAGTACTTC
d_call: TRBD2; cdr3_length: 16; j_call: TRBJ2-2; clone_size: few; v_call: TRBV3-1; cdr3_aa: CASSQFPAGGTGELFF; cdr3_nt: TGTGCCAGCAGCCAATTTCCAGCGGGGGGGACCGGGGAGCTGTTTTTT
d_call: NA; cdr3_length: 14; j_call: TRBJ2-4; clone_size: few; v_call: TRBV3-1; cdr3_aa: CASSQVGVGNIQYF; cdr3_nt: TGTGCCAGCAGCCAAGTCGGTGTGGGAAACATTCAGTACTTC
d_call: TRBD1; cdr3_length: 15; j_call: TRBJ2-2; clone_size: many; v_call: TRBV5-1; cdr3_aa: CASSWRQGVTGELFF; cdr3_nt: TGCGCCAGCAGCTGGAGGCAGGGGGTAACCGGGGAGCTGTTTTTT
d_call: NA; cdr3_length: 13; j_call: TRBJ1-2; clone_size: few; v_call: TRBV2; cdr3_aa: CASSRDGIWGYTF; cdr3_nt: TGTGCCAGCAGTAGGGACGGTATATGGGGCTACACCTTC
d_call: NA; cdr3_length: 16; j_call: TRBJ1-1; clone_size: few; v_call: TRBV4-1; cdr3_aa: CASSQDPRPQNTEAFF; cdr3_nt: TGCGCCAGCAGCCAAGATCCTCGTCCGCAGAACACTGAAGCTTTCTTT
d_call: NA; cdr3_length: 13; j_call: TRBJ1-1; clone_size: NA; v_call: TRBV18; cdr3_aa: CASSPPDRRMSFF; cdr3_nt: TGTGCCAGCTCACCACCGGACCGCCGAATGTCTTTCTTT
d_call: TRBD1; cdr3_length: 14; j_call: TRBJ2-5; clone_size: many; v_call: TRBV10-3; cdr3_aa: CAISEGTAEETQYF; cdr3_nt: TGTGCCATCAGTGAAGGGACAGCGGAAGAGACCCAGTACTTC
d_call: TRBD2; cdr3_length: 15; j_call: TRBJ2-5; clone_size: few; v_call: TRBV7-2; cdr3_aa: CASSPRAGDQETQYF; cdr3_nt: TGTGCCAGCAGCCCTCGAGCGGGGGATCAAGAGACCCAGTACTTC
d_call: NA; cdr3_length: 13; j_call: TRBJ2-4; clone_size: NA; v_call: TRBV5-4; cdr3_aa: CASSLGTENIQYF; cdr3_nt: TGTGCCAGCAGCCTCGGGACGGAAAACATTCAGTACTTC